These T cell receptor beta chains were read from a single sample in a study of T cells in Graves' hyperthyroidism and ophthalmopathy. MiXCR, applied by TCRdb to the multiplex PCR reads, yields one record per CDR3 protein. The data show roughly 300,000 distinct CDR3 sequences, 21% seen once. Source material: blood. The receptors were gathered from a woman in her fifties or sixties with Graves' hyperthyroidism. Each CDR3 is given with its conserved first and last residue. Each record gives: V gene, CDR3 length, D gene, clone size, J gene, CDR3 DNA, CDR3 protein. The D gene is left open where the match is weak. Some rows mark clone size as missing; the rest say once, few, many or name a class of expanded clone.

TRBV10-3	13	NA	many	TRBJ1-1	TGTGCCATCAGTGAAAACCCCGTCACTGAAGCTTTCTTT	CAISENPVTEAFF
TRBV2	15	TRBD1	many	TRBJ2-1	TGTGCCAGCGCAGATGGGACAGGGGCCTACAATGAGCAGTTCTTC	CASADGTGAYNEQFF
TRBV15	13	NA	many	TRBJ1-4	TGTGCCACCAAGCCGGGGGGTAATGAAAAACTGTTTTTT	CATKPGGNEKLFF
TRBV10-3	13	NA	NA	TRBJ1-1	TGTGCCATCGTCGGGACGGCGAACACTGAAGCTTTCTTT	CAIVGTANTEAFF
TRBV4-2	17	TRBD2	NA	TRBJ2-3	TGTGCCAGCAGCCAAGGAGGCGCTAGCGGGGAAACAGATACGCAGTATTTT	CASSQGGASGETDTQYF
TRBV5-1	13	NA	NA	TRBJ2-2	TGCGCCAGCGGGACATCGAACACCGGGGAGCTGTTTTTT	CASGTSNTGELFF
TRBV6-9	15	NA	NA	TRBJ1-1	TGTGCCAGCAGTTACGGTAACAGGGCGAACACTGAAGCTTTCTTT	CASSYGNRANTEAFF
TRBV9	16	TRBD2	many	TRBJ2-7	TGTGCCAGCAGCGTAGGGACTAGCGGGGCTACCTACGAGCAGTACTTC	CASSVGTSGATYEQYF
TRBV28	12	NA	many	TRBJ1-2	TGTGCCAGCAGTACACCCAACTATGGCTACACCTTC	CASSTPNYGYTF
TRBV11-2	15	NA	many	TRBJ2-5	TGTGCCAGCAGCGCACCACAGGGCCCATTCGAGACCCAGTACTTC	CASSAPQGPFETQYF